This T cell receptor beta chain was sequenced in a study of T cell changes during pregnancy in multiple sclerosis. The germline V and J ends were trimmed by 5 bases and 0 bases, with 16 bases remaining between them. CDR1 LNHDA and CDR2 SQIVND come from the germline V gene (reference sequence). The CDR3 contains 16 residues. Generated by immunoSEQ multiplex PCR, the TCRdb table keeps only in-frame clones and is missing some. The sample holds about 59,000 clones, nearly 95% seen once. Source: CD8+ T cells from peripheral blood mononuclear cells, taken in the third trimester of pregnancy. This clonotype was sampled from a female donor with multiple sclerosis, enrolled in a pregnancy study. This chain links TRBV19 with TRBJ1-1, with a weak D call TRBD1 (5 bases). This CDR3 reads CASSPNPGGLNTEAFF. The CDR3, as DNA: TGTGCCAGTAGTCCAAACCCCGGGGGACTGAACACTGAAGCTTTCTTT.